These 18 T cell receptor beta chains originate from one sample sequenced in a study of PD-1 and CTLA-4 blockade in melanoma (dated by TCRdb to about 2021). To prepare the library, the immunoSEQ multiplex PCR assay was applied. Drawn from immuneACCESS, this table holds only the in-frame rearrangements with V and J called that TCRdb kept. Clones are partly lost; checked studies trace under half to an unresolved V gene and leave the rest unexplained. This sample holds some 21,000 clones; about 91% were observed only once. The top ten clonotypes cover almost 8% of the sample. Sequences were derived from CD8+ T cells from peripheral blood, sampled before anti-PD-1 treatment. The source of these receptors is a human donor with melanoma.

This clone was found once. The J gene is TRBJ1-6, the V gene TRBV9; perhaps TRBD1 as D (5 bases). V was trimmed by 0 bases and J by 9 bases, leaving 16 bases between them. Germline CDR1 SGDLS, CDR2 YYNGEE. This CDR3 contains 16 residues. CDR3 in DNA: TGTGCCAGCAGCGTAGGGGACTGGGGGATCGGTTCACCCCTCCACTTT. This translates into CASSVGDWGIGSPLHF.

The chain recombines TRBV5-1 with TRBJ1-2, with 10 positions matching TRBD1. Per germline, CDR1 SGHRS and CDR2 YFSETQ. This CDR3 region has 18 residues. The ends lost 3 bases at V and 6 bases at J; junction bases unmatched: 17. The CDR3 reads CASSSGWTGGDLRNGYTF. DNA of the CDR3: TGCGCCAGCAGCTCCGGTTGGACAGGGGGAGATCTACGAAATGGCTACACCTTC. Based on the CDR3 plus reference TRBV5-1 and TRBJ1-2, the full variable domain is KAGVTQTPRYLIKTRGQQVTLSCSPISGHRSVSWYQQTPGQGLQFLFEYFSETQRNKGNFPGRFSGRQFSNSRSEMNVSTLELGDSALYLCASSSGWTGGDLRNGYTFGSGTRLTVV.

The chain combines TRBV1 with TRBJ1-1. TRBV1 is deemed a pseudogene. The CDR3 runs to 16 residues. The CDR3 DNA reads TGCACCAGCAGCCAAGAAGAGGCGCCGGGACACACTGAAGCTTTCTTT. It translates to CTSSQEEAPGHTEAFF.

The chain combines TRBV12-3 or TRBV12-4 with TRBJ1-1, with D maybe TRBD1 (5 bases). The CDR3 runs to 12 residues. Trimming left V 6 bases short and J 9 bases short, with 14 bases between. In nucleotides, the CDR3 is TGTGCCAGCAGATACTCGGGGGATCAAGCTTTCTTT. Translated, it gives CASRYSGDQAFF.

The chain joins TRBV27 to TRBJ1-2; D unresolved. The germline CDR1 and CDR2 sequences are MNHEY and SMNVEV (reference sequence). The CDR3 loop spans 14 amino acids. V shed 4 bases and J shed 4 bases, with 13 bases lying between them. CDR3 nucleotides: TGTGCCAGCAGTTCGGCGGGGTTTAGCTATGGCTACACCTTC. Translated, it gives CASSSAGFSYGYTF.

The V call is TRBV28, the J call TRBJ1-6; D may be TRBD1 (6 bases). The ends were cut back, 11 bases at V and 7 bases at J, with 15 bases in the middle. CDR1 MDHEN and CDR2 SYDVKM come from the germline V gene. The CDR3 contains 13 residues. CDR3 DNA sequence: TGTGCCCTAGGGGGAAGGGGCAATTCACCCCTCCACTTT. It translates to CALGGRGNSPLHF. The variable domain in full, completed from reference TRBV28 and TRBJ1-6, reads DVKVTQSSRYLVKRTGEKVFLECVQDMDHENMFWYRQDPGLGLRLIYFSYDVKMKEKGDIPEGYSVSREKKERFSLILESASTNQTSMYLCALGGRGNSPLHFGNGTRLTVT.

This clone was seen only a few times. V is TRBV28 and J is TRBJ1-6, with D possibly being TRBD1 (6 bases). Germline V CDR1 and CDR2: MDHEN, SYDVKM. The V end was cut by 10 bases, the J end by 6 bases, with 13 bases between. The CDR3 has 13 amino acids. The CDR3 bases are TGTGCCACCGCGTCGGGGGCTAATTCACCCCTCCACTTT. Protein sequence: CATASGANSPLHF.

The gene calls are TRBV18 and TRBJ1-1; no clear D gene. The germline V gene encodes CDR1 KGHSH and CDR2 LQKENI. The V end was cut by 3 bases, the J end by 3 bases, with 8 bases between. This CDR3 region has 13 residues. The CDR3 bases are TGTGCCAGCTCACCGATAAGGGACACTGAAGCTTTCTTT. It specifies CASSPIRDTEAFF.

Only one count was recorded for this clone. CDR3 DNA: TGTGCCAGCAGCTTGGAGACAGGGTTGAACACTGAAGCTTTCTTT. It codes for CASSLETGLNTEAFF. This chain uses TRBV7-6 with TRBJ1-1; TRBD1 aligns across 7 bases. Looked up from germline, CDR1 is SGHVS and CDR2 is FNYEAQ. The CDR3 extends over 15 amino acids. J lost 0 bases, V lost 3 bases, and 4 bases had no gene match.

The chain recombines TRBV6-5 with TRBJ2-7; 10 positions agree with TRBD1. Looked up from germline, CDR1 is MNHEY and CDR2 is SVGAGI. The CDR3 has 14 amino acids. V was clipped by 2 bases and J by 3 bases; unmatched bases: 1. The chain's CDR3 is CASSYGQGVYEQYF. CDR3 DNA: TGTGCCAGCAGTTACGGACAGGGGGTCTACGAGCAGTACTTC.

The V gene is TRBV2, the J gene TRBJ2-5; 7 bases fit TRBD2. The germline V gene has CDR1 SNHLY and CDR2 FYNNEI. V was clipped by 6 bases and J by 1 base; unmatched bases: 8. The length of the CDR3 is 15 residues. The CDR3 coding sequence is TGTGCCAGCAGACGGGGACCGGGGGGCCAAGAGACCCAGTACTTC. Translated, it gives CASRRGPGGQETQYF.

The chain is built from TRBV6-1 and TRBJ2-7; tentatively, D is TRBD1 (6 bases). The length of the CDR3 is 15 residues. CDR1 MNHNS and CDR2 SASEGT come from the germline V gene. Trimming pared 0 bases from V and 2 bases from J, leaving 11 bases between. CDR3 DNA sequence: TGTGCCAGCAGTGAAGCGCCGACAGGTACCTACGAGCAGTACTTC. Amino acid sequence: CASSEAPTGTYEQYF.

This sequence joins TRBV6-2 or TRBV6-3 and TRBJ2-7; 12 bases line up with TRBD2. After removal of 1 base from V and 6 bases from J, the junction contained 7 bases not matched to a gene. The CDR3 spans 16 residues. CDR1 is MNHEY, CDR2 SVGEGT, per germline. The CDR3 loop reads CASSYLGLAGPGEQYF. Written as DNA, the CDR3 is TGTGCCAGCAGTTACTTAGGACTAGCGGGGCCGGGCGAGCAGTACTTC.

The chain combines TRBV28 with TRBJ1-6, with 7 bases lining up with TRBD1. Germline loops: CDR1 MDHEN, CDR2 SYDVKM. This CDR3 has 13 residues. V trimming: 5 bases; J trimming: 10 bases; junction bases outside the gene matches: 5. Here the CDR3 reads CASSRDRKSPLHF. The CDR3 DNA follows: TGTGCCAGCAGTAGGGACAGAAAGTCACCCCTCCACTTT.

The V and J genes are TRBV2 and TRBJ1-5; 7 bases map to TRBD1. Germline V lookup: CDR1 SNHLY, CDR2 FYNNEI. This CDR3 comprises 16 residues. The V gene end was trimmed by 6 bases and the J gene end by 0 bases; junction bases not matched to a gene: 8. DNA of the CDR3: TGTGCCAGCAGGGTGGACAGGATAAATAGCAATCAGCCCCAGCATTTT. It translates to CASRVDRINSNQPQHF.

The chain employs TRBV30 and TRBJ2-4; D gene ambiguous. With 5 bases removed from V and 6 bases from J, the gap between germline ends came to 11 bases. The CDR3 has 12 residues. Looked up from germline, CDR1 is GTSNPN and CDR2 is SVGIG (reference sequence). The CDR3 DNA reads TGTGCCTGGGATGAGATAGGAAACATTCAGTACTTC. Residues: CAWDEIGNIQYF.

The chain carries TRBV7-3 and TRBJ2-2; D remains unclear. CDR3 size: 13 residues. The germline CDR1 and CDR2 sequences are SGHTA and FQGTGA. Trimming left V 2 bases short and J 4 bases short, with 5 bases between. The CDR3 region has the DNA TGTGCCAGCAGCTTAGAACTCACCGGGGAGCTGTTTTTT. Protein product: CASSLELTGELFF. Based on the CDR3 plus reference TRBV7-3 and TRBJ2-2, the full variable domain is GAGVSQTPSNKVTEKGKYVELRCDPISGHTALYWYRQSLGQGPEFLIYFQGTGAADDSGLPNDRFFAVRPEGSVSTLKIQRTERGDSAVYLCASSLELTGELFFGEGSRLTVL.

The chain links TRBV30 to TRBJ1-1; D perhaps matches TRBD1 (6 bases). Germline CDR1 reads GTSNPN; CDR2 reads SVGIG (reference sequence). Trimming took 2 bases from V and 0 from J, leaving 16 bases between them. CDR3 length equals 16 residues. The CDR3 spells CAWSPFYRELNTEAFF. The CDR3 region has the DNA TGTGCCTGGAGTCCGTTTTACAGGGAACTGAACACTGAAGCTTTCTTT.